This passage covers 32 T cell receptor beta chains from one sample sequenced in a study of response to subunit inactivated influenza vaccine. TCRdb re-derived calls from the RT-PCR reads in MiXCR, one entry per CDR3 protein. The sample includes 590,000 or so distinct CDR3 sequences, about 14% of them seen just once. The source material was PBMCs from blood, sampled around 14 days before vaccination. The receptor set was obtained from a man aged 50-59 years who received an inactivated influenza vaccine.

This clonotype was recorded at least ten times. This sequence joins TRBV7-2 and TRBJ2-1; 9 bases align to TRBD1. The CDR3 is 13 amino acids. Looked up from germline, CDR1 is SGHTA and CDR2 is FQGNSA. V lost 4 bases and J lost 7; bases outside the gene matches: 2. The CDR3 DNA sequence: TGTGCCAGCAGCTACGGGACAGGGAATGAGCAGTTCTTC. It encodes CASSYGTGNEQFF.

This clonotype was counted between two and nine times. The chain joins TRBV7-6 to TRBJ2-5, with D possibly being TRBD1 (6 bases). The ends were cut back, 3 bases at V and 5 bases at J, with 16 bases in the middle. Germline CDR1 is SGHVS and CDR2 is FNYEAQ. This CDR3 is built from 15 residues. DNA of the CDR3: TGTGCCAGCAGCTTTAGGGGGAAGTTTGAGGAGACCCAGTACTTC. It yields the protein CASSFRGKFEETQYF.

V usage is TRBV20-1 and J usage is TRBJ1-2; D possibly corresponds to TRBD1 (5 bases). This CDR3 comprises 13 residues. Germline V gene sequence: CDR1 DFQATT, CDR2 SNEGSKA (reference sequence). Trimming left V 5 bases short and J 4 bases short, with 14 bases between. Written as DNA, the CDR3 is TGCAGTGCTCAGGAGGGGATTAGCTATGGCTACACCTTC. Protein: CSAQEGISYGYTF.

The chain's CDR3 is CSARVPGGLETQYF. As DNA, the CDR3 is TGCAGTGCTAGAGTACCAGGGGGCTTAGAGACCCAGTACTTC. The chain employs TRBV20-1 and TRBJ2-5, with 8 bases matching TRBD1. The V gene end was trimmed by 1 base and the J gene end by 4 bases; junction bases not matched to a gene: 5. This CDR3 has 14 residues. Germline CDR1 and CDR2: DFQATT and SNEGSKA (reference sequence).

This clonotype has only a few counts. V gene TRBV12-3 or TRBV12-4 combines with J gene TRBJ2-7; no reliable D call. The CDR3 is 14 residues long. V lost 6 bases to trimming and J lost 4 bases, with 16 bases between them. The CDR3: CASRFRLDGYEQYF. In DNA form, the CDR3 reads TGTGCCAGCAGATTTCGACTGGATGGATACGAGCAGTACTTC.

Here the CDR3 reads CASGTSSRDARTEAFF. CDR3 coding DNA: TGTGCTAGTGGTACCTCCTCCAGGGACGCTCGGACTGAAGCTTTCTTT. The J gene is TRBJ1-1, the V gene TRBV12-5; tentatively, D is TRBD1 (5 bases). This CDR3 contains 16 residues. In germline, CDR1 is LGHNT, CDR2 FRNRAP. V was cut by 5 bases and J by 5 bases, with 21 bases left in between.

This clonotype showed up just a few times. The CDR3 sequence is CASSYILLAKNIQYF. For the CDR3, the DNA is TGTGCCAGCAGTTACATTTTACTAGCCAAAAACATTCAGTACTTC. The gene calls are TRBV6-2 or TRBV6-3 and TRBJ2-4; no clear D gene. Trimming left V 2 bases short and J 0 bases short, with 8 bases between. CDR1 is MNHEY and CDR2 is SVGEGT in the germline V gene. The CDR3 is made up of 15 amino acids.

This clonotype has at least ten counts. This chain uses TRBV20-1 with TRBJ2-3, with 8 positions matching TRBD2. The CDR3 extends over 12 amino acids. Per the germline V gene, CDR1 is DFQATT and CDR2 is SNEGSKA (reference sequence). Unmatched junction bases numbered 5, after V lost 6 bases and J lost 6 bases. CDR3 sequence: CSASGGWDTQYF. Here the CDR3 DNA reads TGCAGTGCCAGCGGGGGTTGGGATACGCAGTATTTT.

This chain joins TRBV5-1 and TRBJ2-5; either TRBD1 or TRBD2 may fit D (6 bases each). The CDR3 contains 16 residues. The V end was cut by 4 bases, the J end by 5 bases, with 21 bases between. The germline V gene has CDR1 SGHRS and CDR2 YFSETQ. The CDR3: CASSLVPGATRETQYF. Here the CDR3 DNA reads TGCGCCAGCAGCCTTGTACCGGGGGCGACGAGGGAGACCCAGTACTTC.

This clonotype was seen ten or more times. The chain couples TRBV30 to TRBJ2-7; TRBD2 might be the D (5 bases). Trimming shortened V by 0 bases and J by 7 bases, and 16 bases separated the two germline ends. Germline lookup yields CDR1 GTSNPN and CDR2 SVGIG (reference sequence). The CDR3 consists of 14 residues. The CDR3 nucleotides read TGTGCCTGGAGTGTCAAGGGTTTCGGAGGAGAGCAGTACTTC. This codes for CAWSVKGFGGEQYF. Full variable domain (remainder filled in from reference TRBV30 and TRBJ2-7): SQTIHQWPATLVQPVGSPLSLECTVEGTSNPNLYWYRQAAGRGLQLLFYSVGIGQISSEVPQNLSASRPQDRQFILSSKKLLLSDSGFYLCAWSVKGFGGEQYFGPGTRLTVT.

This clonotype was detected only a few times. The V gene is TRBV20-1, the J gene TRBJ1-1; maybe TRBD1 (6 bases). The CDR3 is 15 residues long. CDR1 is DFQATT and CDR2 is SNEGSKA in the germline V gene (reference sequence). The V end lost 3 bases, the J end lost 0 bases, and 14 bases lay between the germline ends. The CDR3 spells CSARLSGTLNTEAFF. DNA for the CDR3: TGCAGTGCTAGGTTGTCGGGGACACTGAACACTGAAGCTTTCTTT.

This clonotype was seen many times. The chain links TRBV12-3 or TRBV12-4 to TRBJ2-2; D is possibly TRBD1 or TRBD2 (5 bases each). The length of the CDR3 is 14 residues. The germline V and J ends were trimmed by 4 bases and 6 bases, with 12 bases remaining between them. CDR3 DNA: TGTGCCAGCAGTTCCAACCAGGGACCCGGGGAGCTGTTTTTT. Translation gives CASSSNQGPGELFF.

This clonotype was counted many times. The rearrangement uses TRBV2 and TRBJ2-7, with 7 bases that match TRBD2. The trim removed 10 bases at V and 6 bases at J, leaving 9 bases unmatched. The CDR3 has 12 amino acids. Germline-derived CDR1 and CDR2 are SNHLY and FYNNEI. CDR3 residues: CATVGRVGEQYF. CDR3 DNA: TGTGCCACCGTGGGGAGGGTTGGCGAGCAGTACTTC.

This clonotype was observed a few times. The chain recombines TRBV5-1 with TRBJ2-7; 8 bases are a match to TRBD1. The V gene's germline CDR1 is SGHRS and CDR2 YFSETQ. The CDR3 spans 16 residues. V shed 4 bases, J shed 5 bases, and the junction held 14 bases outside the gene matches. The CDR3 coding sequence is TGCGCCAGCAGCCTACTCATTTTCAGGGGGCAGGACGAGCAGTACTTC. This codes for CASSLLIFRGQDEQYF.

This clonotype has a handful of counts. The chain is built from TRBV7-2 and TRBJ2-7, with 10 bases identical to TRBD1. The CDR3 has 15 amino acids. The germline V gene encodes CDR1 SGHTA and CDR2 FQGNSA. The V gene end was trimmed by 2 bases and the J gene end by 4 bases; junction bases not matched to a gene: 5. CDR3 sequence reads: CASSLYGTGVYEQYF. The CDR3 DNA is TGTGCCAGCAGCTTATATGGGACAGGGGTATACGAGCAGTACTTC.

This chain links TRBV7-6 with TRBJ1-1; 8 positions match TRBD1. Germline lookup yields CDR1 SGHVS and CDR2 FNYEAQ. The CDR3 extends over 15 amino acids. V gave up 5 bases and J gave up 1 base; unmatched junction bases: 6. CDR3 sequence: CASSPNRGTNTEAFF. The CDR3 nucleotides read TGTGCCAGCAGCCCCAACAGGGGGACGAACACTGAAGCTTTCTTT.

The chain has TRBV6-1 and TRBJ2-7, with D uncertain. The germline V and J ends were trimmed by 5 bases and 2 bases, with 13 bases remaining between them. The germline CDR1 and CDR2 sequences are MNHNS and SASEGT. The CDR3 spans 14 residues. As DNA, the CDR3 is TGTGCCAGCAGTCAATGGGCCTCCGCCTACGAGCAGTACTTC. It encodes CASSQWASAYEQYF.

The chain has TRBV24-1 and TRBJ2-1, with TRBD2 matching over 10 bases. V was clipped by 0 bases and J by 7 bases; unmatched bases: 5. Germline V CDR1 and CDR2: KGHDR, SFDVKD. CDR3 length equals 16 residues. Here the CDR3 reads CATSDLSASGSNEQFF. CDR3 sequence (DNA): TGTGCCACCAGTGATTTGTCGGCTAGCGGGAGTAATGAGCAGTTCTTC.

V gene TRBV4-1 combines with J gene TRBJ2-1, with TRBD2 matching 15 bases. CDR3 length equals 19 residues. Germline V CDR1 and CDR2: MGHRA, YSYEKL. The trim removed 0 bases at V and 7 bases at J, leaving 10 bases unmatched. The CDR3 nucleotides are TGCGCCAGCAGCCAAGATTGGACTAGCGGGGGGGCCTACGGGAATGAGCAGTTCTTC. Protein product: CASSQDWTSGGAYGNEQFF.

The V call is TRBV11-2, the J call TRBJ2-3, with 8 bases fitting TRBD1. The CDR3 runs to 15 residues. V lost 1 base and J lost 2; bases outside the gene matches: 2. Germline V gene data show CDR1 as SGHAT and CDR2 as FQNNGV. This CDR3 reads CASSLVGQATDTQYF. DNA of the CDR3: TGTGCCAGCAGCTTAGTGGGACAGGCCACAGATACGCAGTATTTT.

This clonotype was seen many times. This chain connects TRBV5-1 to TRBJ2-7; 9 bases match TRBD1. Trimming at V came to 1 base and at J to 5 bases, leaving 4 bases not matched to a gene. The CDR3 is 14 amino acids. The V gene's germline CDR1 is SGHRS and CDR2 YFSETQ. The CDR3 spells CASSLTGTGNEQYF. DNA for the CDR3: TGCGCCAGCAGCTTGACCGGGACAGGGAACGAGCAGTACTTC. Filled out from reference TRBV5-1 and TRBJ2-7, the complete variable domain reads KAGVTQTPRYLIKTRGQQVTLSCSPISGHRSVSWYQQTPGQGLQFLFEYFSETQRNKGNFPGRFSGRQFSNSRSEMNVSTLELGDSALYLCASSLTGTGNEQYFGPGTRLTVT.

This clonotype showed up many times. The chain uses TRBV7-6 and TRBJ1-1; possibly TRBD1 for D (5 bases). V dropped 1 base and J dropped 0 bases, with 9 bases sitting between them. Germline assignment: CDR1 SGHVS and CDR2 FNYEAQ. The CDR3 totals 15 residues. This chain's CDR3 is CASSLGGGLNTEAFF. Written as DNA, the CDR3 is TGTGCCAGCAGCTTAGGTGGGGGTCTGAACACTGAAGCTTTCTTT. Filled out from reference TRBV7-6 and TRBJ1-1, the complete variable domain reads GAGVSQSPRYKVTKRGQDVALRCDPISGHVSLYWYRQALGQGPEFLTYFNYEAQQDKSGLPNDRFSAERPEGSISTLTIQRTEQRDSAMYRCASSLGGGLNTEAFFGQGTRLTVV.

V is TRBV7-2 and J is TRBJ2-1, with TRBD2 as a possible D gene (5 bases). CDR3 length: 13 residues. The germline gives CDR1 SGHTA, CDR2 FQGNSA. The V end lost 5 bases, the J end lost 9 bases, and 14 bases lay between the germline ends. The CDR3 DNA is TGTGCCAGCAGCCCGGCGACTATTCGTGAGCAGTTCTTC. Translated, it gives CASSPATIREQFF.

This clonotype turned up a few times. V and J are TRBV19 and TRBJ1-5; the match to TRBD1 covers 9 bases. The J segment lost 3 bases and the V segment lost 6 bases, leaving 3 bases of the junction unmatched. The germline gives CDR1 LNHDA, CDR2 SQIVND (reference sequence). The CDR3 has 14 amino acids. DNA for the CDR3: TGTGCCAGTAGAAGACAGGGGGACAATCAGCCCCAGCATTTT. Protein product: CASRRQGDNQPQHF.

This clonotype has just a few counts. CDR3: CASSSAGLATDTQYF. Written as DNA, the CDR3 is TGTGCCAGCAGCTCGGCGGGACTAGCCACAGATACGCAGTATTTT. The V gene is TRBV5-5, the J gene TRBJ2-3; 9 bases are a match to TRBD2. Unmatched junction bases numbered 4, after V lost 3 bases and J lost 2 bases. Germline V gives CDR1 SGHKS, CDR2 YYEKEE (reference sequence). The length of the CDR3 is 15 residues.

There are a few counts of this clonotype. The V call is TRBV7-9, the J call TRBJ1-6; D not resolved. From germline, CDR1 is SEHNR and CDR2 FQNEAQ (reference sequence). Trimming stripped 5 bases from V and 9 bases from J, with 11 bases between. This CDR3 has 13 residues. Here the CDR3 reads CASSIDRGSPLHF. CDR3 sequence (DNA): TGTGCCAGCAGCATAGACCGAGGTTCACCCCTCCACTTT. Complete variable domain (other parts from reference TRBV7-9 and TRBJ1-6): DTGVSQNPRHKITKRGQNVTFRCDPISEHNRLYWYRQTLGQGPEFLTYFQNEAQLEKSRLLSDRFSAERPKGSFSTLEIQRTEQGDSAMYLCASSIDRGSPLHFGNGTRLTVT.

There are many counts of this clonotype. The rearrangement uses TRBV29-1 and TRBJ2-7, with D tentatively TRBD2 (6 bases). Germline V CDR1 and CDR2: SQVTM, ANQGSEA. The CDR3 is made up of 11 amino acids. V was shortened by 8 bases and J by 4 bases, with 12 bases between the two germline ends. The CDR3 protein is CSTWEAYEQYF. Here the CDR3 DNA reads TGCAGCACCTGGGAGGCGTACGAGCAGTACTTC.

This clonotype was recorded a few times. This chain joins TRBV30 and TRBJ2-3; D possibly corresponds to TRBD1 (5 bases). There are 12 residues in the CDR3. Deletions cut 1 base from V and 4 bases from J, with 6 bases between. The germline CDR1 and CDR2 sequences are GTSNPN and SVGIG (reference sequence). The CDR3 here is CAWSEGADTQYF. The DNA for the CDR3 is TGTGCCTGGAGTGAAGGGGCAGATACGCAGTATTTT.

In this sample, this clonotype turned up many times. The chain has TRBV5-5 and TRBJ2-1, with 8 nucleotides matching TRBD2. V shed 4 bases and J 5 bases; nucleotides not matched to a gene: 14. The CDR3 length is 17 residues. CDR1 and CDR2 (germline): SGHKS, YYEKEE (reference sequence). In nucleotides, the CDR3 is TGTGCCAGCAGCGGGCGGGGGGCAGGGGCCGGAGACAATGAGCAGTTCTTC. Its protein is CASSGRGAGAGDNEQFF.

The sample holds many counts of this clonotype. This chain connects TRBV12-3 or TRBV12-4 to TRBJ2-7; 8 bases fit TRBD1. Germline trimming cut 3 bases from V and 5 bases from J; bases unmatched to any gene: 3. This CDR3 region has 13 residues. The CDR3 DNA is TGTGCCAGCAGTTTGCAGGGGGCACACGAGCAGTACTTC. Encoded protein: CASSLQGAHEQYF.

This clonotype was counted between two and nine times. The chain uses TRBV20-1 and TRBJ2-5, with D possibly being TRBD1 or TRBD2 (6 bases each). Per the germline V gene, CDR1 is DFQATT and CDR2 is SNEGSKA (reference sequence). The V end was cut by 6 bases, the J end by 5 bases, with 22 bases between. CDR3 length: 15 residues. The DNA for the CDR3 is TGCAGTGCCCATTGGGGCTGGGGGGCCCGGGAGACCCAGTACTTC. Protein sequence: CSAHWGWGARETQYF.

The table lists this clonotype with a few counts. This chain uses TRBV4-1 with TRBJ2-7; the D gene is possibly TRBD2 (5 bases). CDR3 size: 15 residues. Germline lookup yields CDR1 MGHRA and CDR2 YSYEKL. Trimming took 1 base from V and 4 from J, leaving 14 bases between them. The CDR3 region is CASSQVRGNYYEQYF. As DNA, the CDR3 is TGCGCCAGCAGCCAAGTTCGAGGGAACTATTACGAGCAGTACTTC.